A single sample is the source of the 21 T cell receptor beta chains below, sequenced in a study of blood T cell repertoires in COVID-19. Data came from immunoSEQ multiplex PCR; TCRdb stores just in-frame clones and leaves some out. The sample gives 390,000 or so clones, around nine tenths of which show up once; 10% is in the top ten. Sample: PBMCs or T cells enriched from blood (not recorded which). Every receptor here comes from a woman aged 45-65 years who had recovered from COVID-19.

The V gene is TRBV18, the J gene TRBJ2-1, with D tentatively TRBD2 (5 bases). CDR3 size: 15 residues. The ends were cut back, 0 bases at V and 9 bases at J, with 15 bases in the middle. CDR1 and CDR2 from the germline V gene are KGHSH and LQKENI. The CDR3 loop reads CASSPPAGVGGEQFF. The CDR3, as DNA: TGTGCCAGCTCACCACCAGCCGGGGTCGGAGGTGAGCAGTTCTTC.

A few counts support this clone. This sequence joins TRBV10-3 and TRBJ2-2; 9 bases match TRBD2. The ends lost 10 bases at V and 4 bases at J; junction bases unmatched: 16. Germline CDR1 and CDR2: ENHRY and SYGVKD. The CDR3 loop spans 17 amino acids. The CDR3 region is CATSDRPGTSRTGELFF. The DNA for the CDR3 is TGTGCCACCTCGGACAGGCCCGGGACTAGCCGCACCGGGGAGCTGTTTTTT.

The V and J genes are TRBV19 and TRBJ1-5, with D unclear. Trimming shortened V by 5 bases and J by 3 bases, and 8 bases separated the two germline ends. Germline loops: CDR1 LNHDA, CDR2 SQIVND (reference sequence). This CDR3 is 13 amino acids long. CDR3 sequence (DNA): TGTGCCAGTAGTTTCGGTTTCAATCAGCCCCAGCATTTT. Protein: CASSFGFNQPQHF.

CDR3 in DNA: TGCGCCAGCAGCCGAGGGGACAGGGGATCACCCCTCCACTTT. Translation gives CASSRGDRGSPLHF. This chain connects TRBV5-1 to TRBJ1-6; 10 bases fit TRBD1. Germline CDR1 SGHRS, CDR2 YFSETQ. Trimming at V came to 4 bases and at J to 10 bases, leaving 5 bases not matched to a gene. The CDR3 consists of 14 residues.

The chain is built from TRBV28 and TRBJ1-1, with a possible D match to TRBD1 (5 bases). Germline V gene sequence: CDR1 MDHEN, CDR2 SYDVKM. V gave up 6 bases and J gave up 9 bases, with 14 bases separating them. The CDR3 is 12 residues long. CDR3 loop: CASSSGTVKAFF. The CDR3, as DNA: TGTGCCAGCAGCTCCGGGACTGTGAAAGCTTTCTTT. The full variable domain, its missing parts supplied by reference TRBV28 and TRBJ1-1, is DVKVTQSSRYLVKRTGEKVFLECVQDMDHENMFWYRQDPGLGLRLIYFSYDVKMKEKGDIPEGYSVSREKKERFSLILESASTNQTSMYLCASSSGTVKAFFGQGTRLTVV.

The CDR3 coding sequence is TGTGCCAGTAGTCCGGGAGGAAAACTGTTTTTT. Its protein is CASSPGGKLFF. This chain uses TRBV19 with TRBJ1-4; D is ambiguous. The CDR3 totals 11 residues. Germline CDR1 and CDR2: LNHDA and SQIVND (reference sequence). V gave up 5 bases and J gave up 10 bases, with 8 bases separating them.

CDR3: CAWSGQGASSSWQPQHF. In nucleotides, the CDR3 is TGTGCCTGGAGTGGGCAGGGGGCGAGTTCCTCATGGCAGCCCCAGCATTTT. The chain couples TRBV30 to TRBJ1-5, with 8 bases that match TRBD1. Trimming at V came to 1 base and at J to 7 bases, leaving 15 bases not matched to a gene. The CDR3 extends over 17 amino acids. In germline, CDR1 is GTSNPN, CDR2 SVGIG (reference sequence).

This rearrangement joins TRBV5-1 to TRBJ1-6; TRBD1 matches 10 bases. Germline loops: CDR1 SGHRS, CDR2 YFSETQ. Trimming at V came to 3 bases and at J to 10 bases, leaving 7 bases not matched to a gene. The CDR3 sequence is 15 residues long. The chain's CDR3 is CASSSMTGGSSPLHF. The CDR3 region has the DNA TGCGCCAGCAGCTCTATGACAGGGGGCAGCTCACCCCTCCACTTT.

This rearrangement joins TRBV10-3 to TRBJ1-1; TRBD1 matches at 7 bases. The CDR3 runs 14 residues. Germline assignment: CDR1 ENHRY and CDR2 SYGVKD. J gave up 5 bases and V 4 bases, and 7 bases lay outside the gene matches. The CDR3 region has the DNA TGTGCCATCAGTGCGGGGACCAGGGGGACTGAAGCTTTCTTT. It translates to CAISAGTRGTEAFF.

The V and J genes are TRBV25-1 and TRBJ2-7, with 10 positions matching TRBD1. Germline assignment: CDR1 MGHDK and CDR2 SYGVNS. The CDR3 sequence is 14 residues long. Germline trimming cut 7 bases from V and 6 bases from J; bases unmatched to any gene: 9. The CDR3 DNA is TGTGCCAGCACCTCCGGGACAGGGGCGAGCGAGCAGTACTTC. It codes for CASTSGTGASEQYF.

The chain recombines TRBV28 with TRBJ2-2; tentative D call: TRBD1 (6 bases). The CDR3 consists of 15 residues. Trimming stripped 6 bases from V and 1 base from J, with 12 bases between. Germline CDR1 is MDHEN and CDR2 is SYDVKM. CDR3 residues: CASREGTLNTGELFF. DNA of the CDR3: TGTGCCAGCAGGGAAGGGACATTGAACACCGGGGAGCTGTTTTTT.

V is TRBV6-5 and J is TRBJ1-6, with TRBD1 matching over 7 bases. The V and J ends lost 2 bases and 11 bases, in that order; junction bases with no gene match: 9. CDR3 length: 15 residues. Germline V lookup: CDR1 MNHEY, CDR2 SVGAGI. The CDR3 reads CASSYGRQGGTPLHF. CDR3 bases: TGTGCCAGCAGTTACGGGCGACAGGGTGGTACACCCCTCCACTTT.

The chain is built from TRBV27 and TRBJ2-7; TRBD1 matches 7 bases. CDR3 length: 14 residues. The germline CDR1 and CDR2 sequences are MNHEY and SMNVEV (reference sequence). J was trimmed by 5 bases and V by 7 bases; bases with no gene match: 11. CDR3 nucleotide sequence: TGTGCCAGCAAAGAGACAGGGAATGGGGACGAGCAGTACTTC. It codes for CASKETGNGDEQYF.

V usage is TRBV6-5 and J usage is TRBJ2-7, with D tentatively TRBD1 (6 bases). CDR3 size: 12 residues. From germline, CDR1 is MNHEY and CDR2 SVGAGI. Trimming took off 6 bases at V and 2 bases at J, with 8 bases between the two ends. The CDR3 region has the DNA TGTGCCAGCAGACAGGGTGCCTACGAGCAGTACTTC. Protein: CASRQGAYEQYF.

The chain recombines TRBV19 with TRBJ1-5; unclear D gene. Trimming took 5 bases from V and 7 from J, leaving 12 bases between them. This CDR3 spans 13 amino acids. Germline CDR1 reads LNHDA; CDR2 reads SQIVND (reference sequence). CDR3 residues: CASSPTQVQPQHF. For the CDR3, the DNA is TGTGCCAGTAGTCCCACCCAGGTCCAGCCCCAGCATTTT.

This sequence joins TRBV5-4 and TRBJ2-7; 7 nucleotides match TRBD1. CDR1 SGHNT and CDR2 YYREEE come from the germline V gene (reference sequence). This CDR3 has 15 amino acids. The trim removed 4 bases at V and 8 bases at J, leaving 15 bases unmatched. Here the CDR3 reads CASSRTRQGSFQQYF. As DNA, the CDR3 is TGTGCCAGCAGCCGAACGAGACAGGGCTCTTTTCAGCAGTACTTC.

This chain joins TRBV2 and TRBJ1-1; 7 positions agree with TRBD1. Germline CDR1 SNHLY, CDR2 FYNNEI. With V trimmed by 6 bases and J by 0 bases, 7 bases remained unmatched. This CDR3 comprises 15 residues. The CDR3 sequence: CASRGQTRMNTEAFF. CDR3 nucleotide sequence: TGTGCCAGCAGGGGACAGACGAGAATGAACACTGAAGCTTTCTTT.

The CDR3 is CASSLAGGTAYEQYF. The CDR3 DNA follows: TGCGCCAGCAGCTTGGCGGGGGGGACGGCCTACGAGCAGTACTTC. The chain employs TRBV5-1 and TRBJ2-7, with TRBD2 identical over 8 bases. The germline gives CDR1 SGHRS, CDR2 YFSETQ. Losses at the gene ends were 0 bases for V and 2 bases for J; bases not matched to a gene: 4. CDR3 length equals 15 residues. Filled out from reference TRBV5-1 and TRBJ2-7, the complete variable domain reads KAGVTQTPRYLIKTRGQQVTLSCSPISGHRSVSWYQQTPGQGLQFLFEYFSETQRNKGNFPGRFSGRQFSNSRSEMNVSTLELGDSALYLCASSLAGGTAYEQYFGPGTRLTVT.

The J gene is TRBJ2-2, the V gene TRBV14; D is perhaps TRBD2 (6 bases). The V and J ends lost 2 bases and 5 bases respectively, with 18 bases between them. CDR1 is SGHDN, CDR2 FVKESK, per germline. The CDR3 runs to 17 residues. As DNA, the CDR3 is TGTGCCAGCAGCCAAAATGGAGGGGTTTGGGCAACCGGGGAGCTGTTTTTT. Translated: CASSQNGGVWATGELFF.

This chain connects TRBV21-1 to TRBJ2-3; the DNA was not used to check the table's D call, TRBD2. TRBV21-1 is noted as a pseudogene. The CDR3 is made up of 14 amino acids. The CDR3 nucleotides read TGTGCCAGCAGCCGGGGACTAGCTGGAGATACGCAGTATTTT. It encodes CASSRGLAGDTQYF.

The chain uses TRBV2 and TRBJ2-2, with TRBD2 identical over 8 bases. Germline CDR1 reads SNHLY; CDR2 reads FYNNEI. V lost 4 bases, J lost 7 bases, and 8 bases stayed unmatched. The CDR3 covers 15 residues. This CDR3 reads CASSGVGGAVGELFF. The DNA of the CDR3 is TGTGCCAGCAGTGGCGTCGGGGGGGCGGTCGGGGAGCTGTTTTTT.